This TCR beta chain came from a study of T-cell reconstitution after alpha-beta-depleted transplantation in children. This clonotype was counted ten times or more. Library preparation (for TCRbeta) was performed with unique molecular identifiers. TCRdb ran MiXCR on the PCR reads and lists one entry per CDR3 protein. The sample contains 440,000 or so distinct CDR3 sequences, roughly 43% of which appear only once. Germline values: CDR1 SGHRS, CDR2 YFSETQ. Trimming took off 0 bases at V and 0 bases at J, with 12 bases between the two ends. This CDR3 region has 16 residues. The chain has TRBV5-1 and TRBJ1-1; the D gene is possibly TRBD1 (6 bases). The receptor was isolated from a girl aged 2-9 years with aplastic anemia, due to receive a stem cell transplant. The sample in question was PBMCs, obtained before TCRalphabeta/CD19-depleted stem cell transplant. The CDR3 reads CASSLAGGTLNTEAFF. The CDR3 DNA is TGCGCCAGCAGCTTGGCCGGGGGCACCTTGAACACTGAAGCTTTCTTT.